Listed below are T cell receptor beta chains from one sample, sequenced in a study of blood T cell repertoires in COVID-19. The repertoire was sequenced with immunoSEQ multiplex PCR; TCRdb's copy has only in-frame clones and lacks some. Of roughly 160,000 clones detected, over 80% appear once; the ten largest clones hold roughly 2.9%. The sequenced sample consisted of peripheral blood. The source is a woman aged 55-75 years with acute or convalescent COVID-19. Both conserved end residues are part of each CDR3. A D gene is named only where the DNA matches it firmly. Rows give clone size only sometimes, using once, few, many, or a class for an expanded clone.

D: TRBD1
J: TRBJ1-1
V: TRBV4-2
size: once
CDR3: CASSQDQTGGNTEAFF
DNA: TGTGCCAGCAGCCAAGACCAGACAGGGGGGAACACTGAAGCTTTCTTT

D: TRBD1
J: TRBJ2-1
V: TRBV11-2
size: -
CDR3: CASSSLLRGQGSYNEQFF
DNA: TGTGCCAGCAGTTCTCTCCTGCGGGGACAGGGGTCCTACAATGAGCAGTTCTTC

D: -
J: TRBJ1-5
V: TRBV6-5
size: -
CDR3: CASSYRQGINQPQHF
DNA: TGTGCCAGCAGTTATAGGCAGGGTATCAATCAGCCCCAGCATTTT

D: TRBD1
J: TRBJ2-7
V: TRBV3-1/TRBV3-2
size: -
CDR3: CASSHHGQGTPENEQYF
DNA: TGTGCCAGCAGCCACCACGGACAGGGGACCCCGGAGAACGAGCAGTACTTC

D: -
J: TRBJ2-5
V: TRBV10-3
size: -
CDR3: CAISEGGDKKKETQYF
DNA: TGTGCCATCAGTGAGGGGGGGGACAAAAAGAAGGAGACCCAGTACTTC

D: TRBD1
J: TRBJ1-5
V: TRBV5-1
size: -
CDR3: CASSFGTDFEQPQHF
DNA: TGCGCCAGCAGCTTTGGGACAGACTTTGAACAGCCCCAGCATTTT

D: TRBD1
J: TRBJ2-3
V: TRBV5-1
size: -
CDR3: CASSASTGVQDGTDTQYF
DNA: TGCGCCAGCAGCGCATCCACAGGGGTCCAAGACGGGACAGATACGCAGTATTTT

D: TRBD1
J: TRBJ2-3
V: TRBV5-1
size: -
CDR3: CASSLVGQVSTDTQYF
DNA: TGCGCCAGCAGCTTGGTGGGACAGGTCTCCACAGATACGCAGTATTTT

D: -
J: TRBJ1-5
V: TRBV30
size: -
CDR3: CAWAGGGGNQPQHF
DNA: TGTGCCTGGGCTGGGGGGGGAGGCAATCAGCCCCAGCATTTT

D: TRBD2
J: TRBJ2-2
V: TRBV3-1/TRBV3-2
size: -
CDR3: CASSQRFSGGAEGAGELFF
DNA: TGTGCCAGCAGCCAAAGATTTAGCGGGGGGGCCGAGGGGGCCGGGGAGCTGTTTTTT

D: TRBD1
J: TRBJ1-2
V: TRBV7-9
size: -
CDR3: CASTLQGAESVDGYTF
DNA: TGTGCCAGCACCTTGCAGGGGGCAGAAAGTGTGGATGGCTACACCTTC

D: TRBD1
J: TRBJ1-2
V: TRBV30
size: few
CDR3: CAFHRTGYGYTF
DNA: TGTGCCTTTCACCGGACAGGCTATGGCTACACCTTC

D: TRBD1
J: TRBJ1-5
V: TRBV6-5
size: -
CDR3: CASSYSDVMTGWPQHF
DNA: TGTGCCAGCAGTTACTCAGACGTGATGACAGGGTGGCCCCAGCATTTT

D: -
J: TRBJ1-2
V: TRBV28
size: -
CDR3: CASSLGSGARYGYTF
DNA: TGTGCCAGCAGTTTAGGGTCAGGGGCTCGGTATGGCTACACCTTC

D: -
J: TRBJ1-4
V: TRBV9
size: once
CDR3: CASSAQGRVEKLFF
DNA: TGTGCCAGCAGCGCACAGGGTCGCGTCGAAAAACTGTTTTTT